A single sample is the source of the 22 T cell receptor beta chains below, sequenced in a study of blood T cells in healthy people across ages. For the second PCR, which ran for 7 to 11 cycles, a sample-barcoded 5' primer and a J-beta primer mix were used. TCRdb used MiXCR to reprocess the 5' RACE reads, holding one entry per CDR3 protein. The sample contains about 800,000 distinct CDR3 sequences, around a quarter of which appear only once. The same data also contributed to another study, on T cells of mothers and their children.

Sequencing was done on a sample of blood. The receptor set was obtained from a boy aged 10-17 years in good health.

CDR3 in DNA: TGTGCCAGCAGCTTCGGGGGGGCCGACGACGAGCAGTACTTC. Protein sequence: CASSFGGADDEQYF. This sequence joins TRBV5-5 and TRBJ2-5; TRBD2 matches 8 bases. The DNA matches TRBJ2-7 better at its end, which makes the J call doubtful. Germline V lookup: CDR1 SGHKS, CDR2 YYEKEE (reference sequence). The CDR3 is 14 residues long.

J is TRBJ1-4 and V is TRBV7-2; perhaps TRBD1 as D (5 bases). Germline V gives CDR1 SGHTA, CDR2 FQGNSA. The V end was cut by 2 bases, the J end by 7 bases, with 8 bases between. The CDR3 contains 13 residues. CDR3 amino acids: CASSLSRAEKLFF. The CDR3 region has the DNA TGTGCCAGCAGCTTATCCAGGGCTGAAAAACTGTTTTTT.

This rearrangement joins TRBV5-5 to TRBJ2-2, with a tentative D call TRBD1 (6 bases). From germline, CDR1 is SGHKS and CDR2 YYEKEE (reference sequence). The V gene lost 4 bases and the J gene lost 3 bases, with 13 bases spanning the gap. This CDR3 is built from 15 residues. CDR3 region: CASSRTVGHTGELFF. The CDR3 nucleotides are TGTGCCAGCAGCAGGACAGTCGGCCACACCGGGGAGCTGTTTTTT.

This sequence joins TRBV14 and TRBJ2-1, with D hard to call. V lost 4 bases to trimming and J lost 8 bases, with 12 bases between them. Germline values: CDR1 SGHDN, CDR2 FVKESK. There are 13 residues in the CDR3. The CDR3 here is CASSPNLIHEQFF. The CDR3 nucleotides are TGTGCCAGCAGCCCAAATTTGATCCATGAGCAGTTCTTC.

This clonotype turned up a few times. J is TRBJ1-1 and V is TRBV7-8, with D tentatively TRBD1 (5 bases). CDR1 is SGHVS, CDR2 FQNEAQ, per germline. CDR3 size: 14 residues. The ends were cut back, 5 bases at V and 3 bases at J, with 13 bases in the middle. In DNA, the CDR3 is TGTGCCAGCAGCCAAGGGGTAGGCGACACTGAAGCTTTCTTT. Translation: CASSQGVGDTEAFF.

This clonotype was observed a few times. The rearrangement joins TRBV6-2 or TRBV6-3 to TRBJ2-2; 7 positions match TRBD2. The junction had 6 bases not matched to a gene; V was cut back by 3 bases and J by 2 bases. This CDR3 has 16 amino acids. The germline V gene has CDR1 MNHEY and CDR2 SVGEGT. DNA for the CDR3: TGTGCCAGCAGTTATTCGTCTAGCGGCAACACCGGGGAGCTGTTTTTT. Its protein is CASSYSSSGNTGELFF.

The chain has TRBV12-5 and TRBJ1-1; D uncertain. Trimming took 1 base from V and 9 from J, leaving 6 bases between them. CDR1 LGHNT and CDR2 FRNRAP come from the germline V gene. The CDR3 runs 11 residues. CDR3 nucleotides: TGTGCTAGTGGTTTGGGGAGTAAAGCTTTCTTT. The encoded protein is CASGLGSKAFF. The full variable domain, completed using reference TRBV12-5 and TRBJ1-1, is DARVTQTPRHKVTEMGQEVTMRCQPILGHNTVFWYRQTMMQGLELLAYFRNRAPLDDSGMPKDRFSAEMPDATLATLKIQPSEPRDSAVYFCASGLGSKAFFGQGTRLTVV.

The chain couples TRBV5-1 to TRBJ1-1, with a possible D match to TRBD1 (5 bases). Germline V lookup: CDR1 SGHRS, CDR2 YFSETQ. V shed 0 bases and J shed 5 bases, with 14 bases lying between them. The CDR3 has 15 residues. The CDR3 nucleotides read TGCGCCAGCAGCTTGGATCTGGGGGTAGAGACTGAAGCTTTCTTT. It is translated as CASSLDLGVETEAFF.

The chain joins TRBV20-1 to TRBJ2-4; the D call may be TRBD1 or TRBD2 (5 bases each). CDR3 length: 13 residues. Germline CDR1 DFQATT, CDR2 SNEGSKA (reference sequence). V lost 2 bases, J lost 5 bases, and 10 bases lay in between. The CDR3 protein is CSARRGVQNIQYF. CDR3 nucleotide sequence: TGCAGTGCTAGAAGAGGGGTCCAAAACATTCAGTACTTC.

This clonotype was seen more than once but under ten times. V usage is TRBV4-1 and J usage is TRBJ2-2; tentative D call: TRBD2 (6 bases). The germline CDR1 and CDR2 sequences are MGHRA and YSYEKL. With 6 bases removed from V and 5 bases from J, the gap between germline ends came to 19 bases. The CDR3 length is 16 residues. The chain's CDR3 is CASRNTKAGGTGELFF. The CDR3, as DNA: TGCGCCAGCAGAAACACCAAGGCTGGAGGGACCGGGGAGCTGTTTTTT.

CDR3 DNA sequence: TGTGCCAGCAGCGTAAGCACTAGCGTGGGCCAAGAGACCCAGTACTTC. Translating it yields CASSVSTSVGQETQYF. This chain links TRBV9 with TRBJ2-5, with TRBD2 matching over 7 bases. V dropped 1 base and J dropped 1; count of bases not matched to a gene: 7. The CDR3 is 16 residues long. CDR1 SGDLS and CDR2 YYNGEE come from the germline V gene.

The genes are TRBV3-1 and TRBJ1-2; D gene unclear. The germline V and J ends were trimmed by 0 bases and 2 bases, with 10 bases remaining between them. CDR1 LGHDT and CDR2 YNNKEL come from the germline V gene (reference sequence). The CDR3 has 15 residues. This CDR3 is CASSQDSVENYGYTF. CDR3 DNA: TGTGCCAGCAGCCAAGATTCAGTGGAGAACTATGGCTACACCTTC.

The CDR3 DNA sequence: TGTGCCAGCAGCTTAGCGTCTCGAGGCGGGTTGCTTGTTCGAGATACGCAGTATTTT. Amino acids: CASSLASRGGLLVRDTQYF. The gene calls are TRBV13 and TRBJ2-3, with D possibly being TRBD2 (5 bases). The V end lost 1 base, the J end lost 5 bases, and 25 bases lay between the germline ends. The CDR3 loop spans 19 amino acids. The germline CDR1 and CDR2 sequences are PRHDT and FYEKMQ (reference sequence).

This rearrangement joins TRBV12-3 or TRBV12-4 to TRBJ2-3; D is unclear. CDR3 size: 12 residues. Trimming cost V 3 bases and J 6 bases, with 7 bases left between them. The CDR3 sequence is CASSFRLDTQYF. The CDR3 DNA reads as TGTGCCAGCAGTTTTAGACTGGATACGCAGTATTTT.

This clonotype has a handful of counts. In DNA, the CDR3 is TGTGCCAGCAGCTTTACAGGGTTAGGGGTCCCCGGGGAGCTGTTTTTT. This translates into CASSFTGLGVPGELFF. This chain connects TRBV7-2 to TRBJ2-2; perhaps TRBD1 as D (6 bases). CDR1 SGHTA and CDR2 FQGNSA come from the germline V gene. Trimming left V 3 bases short and J 6 bases short, with 17 bases between. The CDR3 contains 16 residues.

The chain couples TRBV10-3 to TRBJ1-2, with 9 positions matching TRBD1. This CDR3 comprises 14 residues. CDR1 is ENHRY and CDR2 is SYGVKD in the germline V gene. The junction had 2 bases not matched to a gene; V was cut back by 4 bases and J by 2 bases. CDR3 nucleotide sequence: TGTGCCATCAGTGTGGACAGGGGCAACTATGGCTACACCTTC. It yields the protein CAISVDRGNYGYTF.

This clonotype was recorded a few times. J is TRBJ2-7 and V is TRBV14; no reliable D call. Trimming took off 0 bases at V and 6 bases at J, with 12 bases between the two ends. Germline CDR1 SGHDN, CDR2 FVKESK. The CDR3 is made up of 14 amino acids. CDR3 in DNA: TGTGCCAGCAGCCAAGATTACGCAGGCTCCGAGCAGTACTTC. The encoded protein is CASSQDYAGSEQYF.

The V and J genes are TRBV3-1 and TRBJ1-1; possible D gene TRBD1, 6 bases. The CDR3 runs 14 residues. The V gene lost 3 bases and the J gene lost 6 bases, with 14 bases spanning the gap. Germline V gene data show CDR1 as LGHDT and CDR2 as YNNKEL (reference sequence). The CDR3 sequence is CASSQVQGNSEAFF. The CDR3 DNA sequence: TGTGCCAGCAGCCAGGTACAGGGTAACTCTGAAGCTTTCTTT.

This rearrangement joins TRBV18 to TRBJ2-4; TRBD1 or TRBD2 may be the D gene (5 bases each). The V gene's germline CDR1 is KGHSH and CDR2 LQKENI. Trimming left V 8 bases short and J 5 bases short, with 16 bases between. The CDR3 spans 14 residues. In DNA form, the CDR3 reads TGTGCCAGCGCGAACCGGGACGGGCAAAACATTCAGTACTTC. Translating it yields CASANRDGQNIQYF.

The genes are TRBV7-3 and TRBJ2-2; D remains ambiguous. The CDR3 loop spans 18 amino acids. Trimming took off 4 bases at V and 0 bases at J, with 18 bases between the two ends. The germline gives CDR1 SGHTA, CDR2 FQGTGA. This chain's CDR3 is CASSSDLVTNANTGELFF. As DNA, the CDR3 is TGTGCCAGCAGCTCGGACCTAGTAACAAACGCGAACACCGGGGAGCTGTTTTTT.

This clonotype has more than one count but fewer than ten. This sequence joins TRBV11-2 and TRBJ1-5; a weak D match, TRBD1 (5 bases). The V end lost 1 base, the J end lost 0 bases, and 13 bases lay between the germline ends. Germline V lookup: CDR1 SGHAT, CDR2 FQNNGV. The CDR3 extends over 17 amino acids. The CDR3 loop is CASSLGTGRYSNQPQHF. Written as DNA, the CDR3 is TGTGCCAGCAGCTTAGGTACAGGAAGATATAGCAATCAGCCCCAGCATTTT. The variable domain in full, with the rest retrieved from reference TRBV11-2 and TRBJ1-5, is EAGVAQSPRYKIIEKRQSVAFWCNPISGHATLYWYQQILGQGPKLLIQFQNNGVVDDSQLPKDRFSAERLKGVDSTLKIQPAKLEDSAVYLCASSLGTGRYSNQPQHFGDGTRLSIL.

A few counts support this clonotype. V is TRBV27 and J is TRBJ2-3, with D tentatively TRBD2 (6 bases). From germline, CDR1 is MNHEY and CDR2 SMNVEV (reference sequence). The CDR3 extends over 14 amino acids. Trimming cost V 4 bases and J 8 bases, with 16 bases left between them. The CDR3: CASSSPRDLGTQYF. CDR3 nucleotides: TGTGCCAGCAGTTCTCCGCGGGACCTAGGTACGCAGTATTTT.